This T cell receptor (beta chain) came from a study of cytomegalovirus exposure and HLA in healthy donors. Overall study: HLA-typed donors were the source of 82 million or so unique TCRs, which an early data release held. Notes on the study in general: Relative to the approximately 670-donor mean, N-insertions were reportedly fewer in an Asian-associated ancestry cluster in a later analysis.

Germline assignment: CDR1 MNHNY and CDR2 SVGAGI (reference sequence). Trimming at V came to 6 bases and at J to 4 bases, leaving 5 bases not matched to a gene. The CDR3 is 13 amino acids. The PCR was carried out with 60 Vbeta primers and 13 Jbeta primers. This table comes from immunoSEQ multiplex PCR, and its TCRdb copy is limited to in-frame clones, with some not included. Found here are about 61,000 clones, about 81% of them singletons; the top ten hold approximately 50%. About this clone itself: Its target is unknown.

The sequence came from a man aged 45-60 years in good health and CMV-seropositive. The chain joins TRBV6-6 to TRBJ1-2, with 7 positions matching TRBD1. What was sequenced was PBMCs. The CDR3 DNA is TGTGCCAGCAGGCTTGACAGGGCCTATGGCTACACCTTC. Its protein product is CASRLDRAYGYTF.